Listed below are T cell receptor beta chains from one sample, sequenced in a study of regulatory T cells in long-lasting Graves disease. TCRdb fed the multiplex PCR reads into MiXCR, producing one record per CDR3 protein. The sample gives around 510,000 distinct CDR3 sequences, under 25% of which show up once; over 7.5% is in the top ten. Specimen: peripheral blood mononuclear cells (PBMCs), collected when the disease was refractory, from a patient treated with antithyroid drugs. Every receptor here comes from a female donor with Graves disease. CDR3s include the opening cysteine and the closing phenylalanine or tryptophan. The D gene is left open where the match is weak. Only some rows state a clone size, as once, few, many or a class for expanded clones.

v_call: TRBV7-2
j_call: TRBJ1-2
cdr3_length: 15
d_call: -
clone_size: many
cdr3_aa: CASSLVPRWSQGYTF
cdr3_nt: TGTGCCAGCAGCTTAGTCCCGCGCTGGTCGCAAGGCTACACCTTC

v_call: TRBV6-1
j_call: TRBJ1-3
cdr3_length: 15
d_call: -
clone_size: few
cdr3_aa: CASRGRILSGNTIYF
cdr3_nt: TGTGCCAGCAGAGGACGGATACTCTCTGGAAACACCATATATTTT

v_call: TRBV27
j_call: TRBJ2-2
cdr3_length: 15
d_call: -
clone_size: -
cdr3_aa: CASSYEQIYTGELFF
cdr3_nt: TGTGCCAGCAGTTATGAACAGATATACACCGGGGAGCTGTTTTTT

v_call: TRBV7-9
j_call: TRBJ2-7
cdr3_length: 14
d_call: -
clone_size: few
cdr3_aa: CASSKSQSTYEQYF
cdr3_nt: TGTGCCAGCAGCAAATCACAGTCAACCTACGAGCAGTACTTC

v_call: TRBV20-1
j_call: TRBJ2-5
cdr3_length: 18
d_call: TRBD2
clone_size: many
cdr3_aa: CSAASGGRGGLAKQTQYF
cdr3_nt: TGCAGTGCCGCTTCGGGGGGACGGGGCGGGTTGGCCAAGCAGACCCAGTACTTC

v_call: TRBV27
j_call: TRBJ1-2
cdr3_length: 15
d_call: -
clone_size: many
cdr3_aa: CASSPQGFPPLGITF
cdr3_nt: TGTGCCAGCAGTCCCCAAGGGTTCCCTCCCCTCGGGATCACCTTC

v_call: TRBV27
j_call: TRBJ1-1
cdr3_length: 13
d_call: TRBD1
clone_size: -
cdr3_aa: CASRQGLNTEAFF
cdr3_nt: TGTGCCAGCCGACAGGGGTTGAACACTGAAGCTTTCTTT

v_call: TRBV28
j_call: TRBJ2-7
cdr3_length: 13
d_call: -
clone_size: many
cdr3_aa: CASSFFTSYEQYF
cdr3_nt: TGTGCCAGCAGTTTCTTTACTTCGTACGAGCAGTACTTC

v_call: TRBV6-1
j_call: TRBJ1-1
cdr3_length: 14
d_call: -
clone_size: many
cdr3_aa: CASSPGHENTEAFF
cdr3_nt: TGTGCCAGCAGCCCGGGACACGAGAACACTGAAGCTTTCTTT

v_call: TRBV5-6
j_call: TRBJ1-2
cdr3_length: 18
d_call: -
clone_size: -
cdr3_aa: CASSDYRALQGGGGSYTF
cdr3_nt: TGTGCCAGCAGCGACTACAGGGCATTACAGGGTGGAGGGGGATCGTACACCTTC

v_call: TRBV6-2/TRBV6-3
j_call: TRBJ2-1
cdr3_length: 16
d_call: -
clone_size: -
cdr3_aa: CASSYGSLLVGNEQFF
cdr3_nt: TGTGCCAGCAGTTACGGCAGCCTCTTGGTGGGCAATGAGCAGTTCTTC

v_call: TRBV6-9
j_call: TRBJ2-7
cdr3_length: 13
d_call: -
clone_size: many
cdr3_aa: CASSYRLSYEQYF
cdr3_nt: TGTGCCAGCAGTTATCGGTTATCCTACGAGCAGTACTTC

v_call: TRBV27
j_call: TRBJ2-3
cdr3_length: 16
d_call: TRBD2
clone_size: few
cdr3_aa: CASSLSEGLVTDTQYF
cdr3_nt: TGTGCCAGCAGTTTATCGGAGGGACTAGTCACAGATACGCAGTATTTT

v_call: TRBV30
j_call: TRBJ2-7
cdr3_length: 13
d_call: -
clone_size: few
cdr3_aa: CAWRILAAYEQYF
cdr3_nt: TGTGCCTGGAGAATTCTAGCCGCCTACGAGCAGTACTTC

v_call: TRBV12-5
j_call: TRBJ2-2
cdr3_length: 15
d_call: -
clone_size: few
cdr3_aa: CASGFHLENTGELFF
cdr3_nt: TGTGCTAGTGGTTTCCACCTAGAGAACACCGGGGAGCTGTTTTTT

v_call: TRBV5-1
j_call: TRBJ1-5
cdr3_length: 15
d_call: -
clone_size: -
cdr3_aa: CASSRRTESNQPQHF
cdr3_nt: TGCGCCAGCAGCCGGAGAACAGAGAGCAATCAGCCCCAGCATTTT

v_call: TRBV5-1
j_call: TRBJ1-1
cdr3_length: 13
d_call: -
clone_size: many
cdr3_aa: CASSFWANTEAFF
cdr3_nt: TGCGCCAGCAGCTTTTGGGCGAACACTGAAGCTTTCTTT

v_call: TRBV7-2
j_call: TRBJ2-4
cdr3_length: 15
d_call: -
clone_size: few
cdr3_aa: CASSLNQGTKNIQYF
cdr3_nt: TGTGCCAGCAGCTTAAATCAGGGGACCAAAAACATTCAGTACTTC

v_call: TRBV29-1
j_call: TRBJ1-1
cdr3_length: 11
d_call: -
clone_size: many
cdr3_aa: CSVRMNTEAFF
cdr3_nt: TGCAGCGTAAGAATGAACACTGAAGCTTTCTTT

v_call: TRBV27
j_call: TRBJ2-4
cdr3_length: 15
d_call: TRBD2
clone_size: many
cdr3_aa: CASSSSPSGKGIQYF
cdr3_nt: TGTGCCAGCAGTTCCTCACCTAGCGGGAAAGGCATTCAGTACTTC

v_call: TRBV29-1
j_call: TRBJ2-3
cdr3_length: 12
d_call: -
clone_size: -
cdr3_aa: CSVLPETDTQYF
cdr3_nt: TGCAGCGTTTTACCAGAAACAGATACGCAGTATTTT

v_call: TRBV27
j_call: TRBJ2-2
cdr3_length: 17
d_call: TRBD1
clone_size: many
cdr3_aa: CASSLIGTATNTGELFF
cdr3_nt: TGTGCCAGCAGCCTCATTGGGACAGCGACGAACACCGGGGAGCTGTTTTTT

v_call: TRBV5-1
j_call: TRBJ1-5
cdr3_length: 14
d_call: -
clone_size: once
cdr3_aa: CASSSGASNQPQHF
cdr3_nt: TGCGCCAGCAGCTCCGGGGCGAGCAATCAGCCCCAGCATTTT

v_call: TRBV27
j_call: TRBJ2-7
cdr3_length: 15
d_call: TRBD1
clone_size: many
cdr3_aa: CASSFGTGGLVEQYF
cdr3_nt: TGTGCCAGCAGTTTCGGGACAGGGGGCCTTGTCGAGCAGTACTTC

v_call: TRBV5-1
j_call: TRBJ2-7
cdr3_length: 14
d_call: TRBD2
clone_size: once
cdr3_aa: CASSGGTSGTEQYF
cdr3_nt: TGCGCCAGCAGCGGCGGGACTAGCGGGACCGAGCAGTACTTC

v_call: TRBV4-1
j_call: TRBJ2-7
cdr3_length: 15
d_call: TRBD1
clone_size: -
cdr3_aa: CASSQVTGQGYEQYF
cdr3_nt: TGCGCCAGCAGCCAGGTGACGGGACAGGGCTACGAGCAGTACTTC

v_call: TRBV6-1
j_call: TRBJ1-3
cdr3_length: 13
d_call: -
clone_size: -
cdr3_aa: CASRGGSGNTIYF
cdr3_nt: TGTGCCAGCCGCGGGGGCTCTGGAAACACCATATATTTT